One sample yielded the 20 T cell receptor beta chains listed below, sequenced in a study of T cells in Graves' hyperthyroidism and ophthalmopathy. RNA transcripts served as the template for amplifying TCR beta CDR3 regions. With the HTBI primer set, the TCR CDR3 went through a first round of RT-PCR. One entry per CDR3 protein results from TCRdb running MiXCR on the multiplex PCR reads. The sample includes 350,000 to 400,000 distinct CDR3 sequences, about 18% of them seen just once. Sequenced: blood. These receptors originate from a man younger than 35 with Graves' ophthalmopathy.

This clonotype showed up many times. This chain links TRBV6-1 with TRBJ1-2; 7 bases fit TRBD1. The CDR3 sequence is 13 residues long. Germline V CDR1 and CDR2: MNHNS, SASEGT. V gave up 6 bases and J gave up 7 bases; unmatched junction bases: 8. The CDR3 protein is CASSQGDYSGYTF. In DNA form, the CDR3 reads TGTGCCAGCAGCCAGGGGGACTACTCTGGCTACACCTTC.

This clonotype was detected only a few times. The germline gene is not matched at one end of the junction; a read error may be the cause. V is TRBV9 and J is TRBJ1-3, with D unresolved. This CDR3 has 15 amino acids. In germline, CDR1 is SGDLS, CDR2 YYNGEE. DNA of the CDR3: TGTGCCAGCAGCGTAGAGTTAAGCTCTGGAAACGCCATATATTTT. Translated: CASSVELSSGNAIYF.

This clonotype was seen ten or more times. The chain couples TRBV20-1 to TRBJ1-5, with D perhaps TRBD1 (5 bases). This CDR3 contains 13 residues. Germline V gene sequence: CDR1 DFQATT, CDR2 SNEGSKA (reference sequence). V lost 3 bases to trimming and J lost 11 bases, with 17 bases between them. The CDR3 bases are TGCAGTGCTAGCCCGTTCCAAGGGGAGGCCCAGCATTTT. The encoded protein is CSASPFQGEAQHF.

Many counts were recorded for this clonotype. This sequence joins TRBV7-3 and TRBJ2-1; D might be TRBD2 (7 bases). This CDR3 has 16 amino acids. Trimming pared 5 bases from V and 5 bases from J, leaving 19 bases between. The V gene's germline CDR1 is SGHTA and CDR2 FQGTGA. The CDR3 spells CASSPPRKGGNNEQFF. The CDR3, as DNA: TGTGCCAGCAGCCCTCCCCGGAAGGGGGGGAACAATGAGCAGTTCTTC.

The V call is TRBV6-1, the J call TRBJ2-7; TRBD1 matches at 11 bases. CDR3 size: 14 residues. The germline V gene encodes CDR1 MNHNS and CDR2 SASEGT. V trimming: 10 bases; J trimming: 3 bases; junction bases outside the gene matches: 8. In DNA, the CDR3 is TGTGCCACTCACGGGACAGGGGGGAACTACGAGCAGTACTTC. It yields the protein CATHGTGGNYEQYF.

This clonotype was seen ten or more times. The chain links TRBV2 to TRBJ2-5; D gene unclear. Germline lookup yields CDR1 SNHLY and CDR2 FYNNEI. CDR3 size: 11 residues. The V end lost 8 bases, the J end lost 2 bases, and 6 bases lay between the germline ends. The DNA for the CDR3 is TGTGCCAGCGGCAGGCAAGAGACCCAGTACTTC. It specifies CASGRQETQYF.

The chain employs TRBV12-3 or TRBV12-4 and TRBJ2-3; D may be TRBD2 (5 bases). CDR3 length equals 11 residues. Trimming stripped 6 bases from V and 6 bases from J, with 7 bases between. This CDR3 reads CASRTGDTQYF. Written as DNA, the CDR3 is TGTGCCAGCAGGACGGGGGATACGCAGTATTTT.

This clonotype appeared many times. The V and J genes are TRBV20-1 and TRBJ1-2; no clear D gene. The germline V and J ends were trimmed by 5 bases and 9 bases, with 16 bases remaining between them. CDR3 length: 12 amino acids. Germline V lookup: CDR1 DFQATT, CDR2 SNEGSKA (reference sequence). The CDR3 here is CSAAREGRSYTF. The CDR3 region has the DNA TGCAGTGCTGCCCGGGAGGGCCGAAGCTACACCTTC.

The chain is built from TRBV20-1 and TRBJ2-3; the D is unclear. V gave up 0 bases and J gave up 2 bases, with 9 bases separating them. CDR3 size: 14 residues. Germline V gives CDR1 DFQATT, CDR2 SNEGSKA (reference sequence). CDR3 DNA sequence: TGCAGTGCTAGAGATTTCAGGACCACAGATACGCAGTATTTT. Translation: CSARDFRTTDTQYF.

Only a few counts were recorded for this clonotype. V gene TRBV5-6 combines with J gene TRBJ2-5; 10 bases map to TRBD2. Germline V gives CDR1 SGHDT, CDR2 YYEEEE. The CDR3 sequence is 15 residues long. With 2 bases clipped from V and 4 bases from J, the junction kept 5 bases outside the gene matches. In DNA form, the CDR3 reads TGTGCCAGCAGCTTCGTGGAGCGGGGGGGAGAGACCCAGTACTTC. Its protein is CASSFVERGGETQYF.

The V and J genes are TRBV3-1 and TRBJ2-2; 13 bases agree with TRBD2. Germline values: CDR1 LGHDT, CDR2 YNNKEL (reference sequence). V was pared by 4 bases and J by 4 bases, with 3 bases of the junction left unmatched. The CDR3 length is 16 residues. CDR3 in DNA: TGTGCCAGCAGCCTGGGACTAGCGGGGTCCACCGGGGAGCTGTTTTTT. Residues: CASSLGLAGSTGELFF.

This clonotype was detected many times. CDR3 in DNA: TGTGCCAGCAGCCTCCCAGACAGAAACACCGGGGAGCTGTTTTTT. Its translation is CASSLPDRNTGELFF. This sequence joins TRBV12-3 or TRBV12-4 and TRBJ2-2; D possibly corresponds to TRBD1 (5 bases). The CDR3 covers 15 residues. V was shortened by 6 bases and J by 2 bases, with 13 bases between the two germline ends.

This clonotype was seen many times. V is TRBV6-1 and J is TRBJ2-3, with 8 positions matching TRBD1. Trimming at V came to 1 base and at J to 1 base, leaving 1 base not matched to a gene. In germline, CDR1 is MNHNS, CDR2 SASEGT. The CDR3 consists of 15 residues. CDR3 sequence reads: CASSEETGGTDTQYF. CDR3 DNA: TGTGCCAGCAGTGAAGAGACAGGGGGCACAGATACGCAGTATTTT.

This clonotype was counted at least ten times. The genes are TRBV11-3 and TRBJ1-1, with 9 positions matching TRBD1. J was trimmed by 1 base and V by 5 bases; bases with no gene match: 8. The CDR3 runs 16 residues. The germline V gene encodes CDR1 SGHNT and CDR2 YENEEA. The CDR3 DNA reads as TGTGCCAGCAGCGATTCCGGGACAGGGAGGAACACTGAAGCTTTCTTT. Its protein product is CASSDSGTGRNTEAFF.

V gene TRBV7-9 combines with J gene TRBJ2-1; 11 bases are shared with TRBD2. V dropped 7 bases and J dropped 5; count of bases not matched to a gene: 4. The CDR3 covers 14 residues. CDR1 and CDR2 from the germline V gene are SEHNR and FQNEAQ (reference sequence). The CDR3 region has the DNA TGTGCCAGCACCCTAGCGGGGGGTCACAATGAGCAGTTCTTC. As protein: CASTLAGGHNEQFF. Looking up the rest from reference TRBV7-9 and TRBJ2-1 gives the full variable domain: DTGVSQNPRHKITKRGQNVTFRCDPISEHNRLYWYRQTLGQGPEFLTYFQNEAQLEKSRLLSDRFSAERPKGSFSTLEIQRTEQGDSAMYLCASTLAGGHNEQFFGPGTRLTVL.

This clonotype was observed a few times. V gene TRBV7-9 combines with J gene TRBJ2-7, with TRBD1 as a possible D gene (6 bases). Germline-derived CDR1 and CDR2 are SEHNR and FQNEAQ (reference sequence). The CDR3 extends over 14 amino acids. The V and J ends lost 5 bases and 2 bases respectively, with 13 bases between them. The chain's CDR3 is CASSRQEGTYEQYF. As DNA, the CDR3 is TGTGCCAGCAGCCGACAGGAAGGCACCTACGAGCAGTACTTC. Filled out from reference TRBV7-9 and TRBJ2-7, the complete variable domain reads DTGVSQNPRHKITKRGQNVTFRCDPISEHNRLYWYRQTLGQGPEFLTYFQNEAQLEKSRLLSDRFSAERPKGSFSTLEIQRTEQGDSAMYLCASSRQEGTYEQYFGPGTRLTVT.

Turning to this clonotype: This sequence may be a read error, since a much larger clone differs from it by one base. The J gene is TRBJ2-7, the V gene TRBV10-2; D is undetermined. The CDR3 runs 13 residues. V lost 6 bases, J lost 1 base, and 10 bases lay in between. In germline, CDR1 is WSHSY, CDR2 SAAADI. CDR3 sequence (DNA): TGCGCCAGCAGGTGGCAGGAGTCCTACGAGCAGTACTTC. Its translation: CASRWQESYEQYF.

This clonotype was counted many times. The rearrangement uses TRBV20-1 and TRBJ1-1; D is undetermined. The ends were cut back, 2 bases at V and 5 bases at J, with 3 bases in the middle. Looked up from germline, CDR1 is DFQATT and CDR2 is SNEGSKA (reference sequence). CDR3 length: 10 residues. This chain's CDR3 is CSARKTEAFF. DNA for the CDR3: TGCAGTGCTAGAAAAACTGAAGCTTTCTTT.

V gene TRBV30 combines with J gene TRBJ1-1; D possibly corresponds to TRBD1 (5 bases). The CDR3 extends over 16 amino acids. Germline loops: CDR1 GTSNPN, CDR2 SVGIG (reference sequence). Trimming cost V 4 bases and J 0 bases, with 18 bases left between them. As DNA, the CDR3 is TGTGCCTGGAAACCGCTCTTTATCAGGGTGAACACTGAAGCTTTCTTT. Residues: CAWKPLFIRVNTEAFF.

The chain uses TRBV10-3 and TRBJ2-1; D not certain. The CDR3 contains 15 residues. Trimming left V 4 bases short and J 5 bases short, with 15 bases between. Germline CDR1 and CDR2: ENHRY and SYGVKD. This chain's CDR3 is CAISGGERENNEQFF. For the CDR3, the DNA is TGTGCCATCAGTGGCGGCGAGCGAGAGAACAATGAGCAGTTCTTC.